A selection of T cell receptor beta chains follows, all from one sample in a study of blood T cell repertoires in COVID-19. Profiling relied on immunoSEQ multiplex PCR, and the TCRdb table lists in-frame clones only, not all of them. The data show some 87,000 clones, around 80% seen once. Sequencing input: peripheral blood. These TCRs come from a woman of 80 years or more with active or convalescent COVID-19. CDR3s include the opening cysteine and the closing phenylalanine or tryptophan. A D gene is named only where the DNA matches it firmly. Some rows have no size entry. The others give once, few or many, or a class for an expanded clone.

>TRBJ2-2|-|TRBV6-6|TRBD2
CASSRGGFETGELFF
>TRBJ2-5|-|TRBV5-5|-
CASARKDSQETQYF
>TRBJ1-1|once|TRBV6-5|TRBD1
CASKQNRGDTEAFF
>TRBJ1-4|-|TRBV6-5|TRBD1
CASTKQGAGEKLFF
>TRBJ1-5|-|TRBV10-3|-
CAIRHDSNQPQHF
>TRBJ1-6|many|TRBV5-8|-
CASSLNLGAIPLF
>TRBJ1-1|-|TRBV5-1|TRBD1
CASSLGQGKNTEAFF
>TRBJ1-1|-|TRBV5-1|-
CASSDHQRGNTEAFF
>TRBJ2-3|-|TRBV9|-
CASSVAGERGTDTQYF
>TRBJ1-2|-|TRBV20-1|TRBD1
CSASGMGQADNYGYTF
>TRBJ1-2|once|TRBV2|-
CAHTEVGDTAYGYTF
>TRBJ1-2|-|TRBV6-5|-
CASAGTYYGYTF
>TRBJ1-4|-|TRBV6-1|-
CASSEPLGGEKLFF
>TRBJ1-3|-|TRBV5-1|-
CASTIAGVPGNTIYF
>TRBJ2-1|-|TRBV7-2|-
CASSLTQGGNEQFF
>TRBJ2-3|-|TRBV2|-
CASSEEVTDTQYF
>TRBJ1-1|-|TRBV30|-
CAWRLGGRGPTFF
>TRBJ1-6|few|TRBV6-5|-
CASGHPTGTNSPLHF
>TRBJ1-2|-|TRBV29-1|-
CSVARANYGYTF
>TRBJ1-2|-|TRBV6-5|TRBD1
CASSYSMGQVGYTF
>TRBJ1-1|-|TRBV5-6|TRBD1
CASSPTGRNTEAFF
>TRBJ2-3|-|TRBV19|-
CASSSALGAGTDTQYF
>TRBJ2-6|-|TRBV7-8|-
CASSPYRVGGANVLTF
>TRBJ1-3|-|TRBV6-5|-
CASSPGFGGNTIYF
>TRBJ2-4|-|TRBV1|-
CTSSQDLAGALAKNIQYF
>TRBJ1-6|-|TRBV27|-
CASSLSRLRSPLHF
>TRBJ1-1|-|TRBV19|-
CASTDRNTEAFF
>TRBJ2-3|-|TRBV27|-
CASSFLPRGTDTQYF
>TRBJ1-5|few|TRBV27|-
CASSSGGGNQPQHF
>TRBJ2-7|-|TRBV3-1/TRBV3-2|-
CASSPSDRPSEQYF
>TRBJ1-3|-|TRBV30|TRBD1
CAWSETGTGNTIYF
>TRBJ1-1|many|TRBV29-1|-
CSVIPRVYENPEAFF
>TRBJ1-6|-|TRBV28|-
CASSVLSGTRNSPLHF
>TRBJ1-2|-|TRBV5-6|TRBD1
CASTPFGQGPYTF
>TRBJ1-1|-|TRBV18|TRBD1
CASSLWTGGEDPFEAFF
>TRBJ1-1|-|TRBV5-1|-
CASSRSGNTEAFF
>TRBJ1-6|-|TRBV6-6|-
CASTYGGDNSPLHF
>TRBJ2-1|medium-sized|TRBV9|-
CASSVFGGEQFF
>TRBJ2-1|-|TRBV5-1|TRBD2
CASSWTRAGNNEQFF
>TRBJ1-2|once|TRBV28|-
CASSMTGAYYGYTF
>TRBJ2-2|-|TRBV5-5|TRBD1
CASSTQGLTGELFF
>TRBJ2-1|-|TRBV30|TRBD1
CAWGTGTTQFF
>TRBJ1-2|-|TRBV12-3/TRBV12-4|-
CASSRGGAYGYTF
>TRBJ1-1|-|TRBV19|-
CASSYGGGTEAFF
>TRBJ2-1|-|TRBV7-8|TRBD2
CATREAGDNEQFF
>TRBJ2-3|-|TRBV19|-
CASSTGPVDTQYF
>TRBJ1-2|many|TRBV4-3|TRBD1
CASSLGTGGYGYTF
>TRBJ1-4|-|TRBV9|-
CASSTRGGGTNEKLFF
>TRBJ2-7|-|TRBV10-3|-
CAISVGTSYEQYF
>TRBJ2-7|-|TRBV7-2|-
CASSPTISYEQYF
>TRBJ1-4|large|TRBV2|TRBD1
CASSGGDRGREKLFF
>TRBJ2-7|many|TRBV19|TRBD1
CATSPGQVSYEQYF